This T cell receptor beta chain is from a study of blood T cell repertoires in COVID-19. Study in general: Acute-phase and convalescent COVID-19 samples originated in the United States, Italy and Spain. From T cells, B-cell-depleted T cells, or PBMCs came the material, which was cDNA or gDNA.

The germline gives CDR1 MNHEY, CDR2 SVGAGI. V dropped 4 bases and J dropped 5; count of bases not matched to a gene: 4. The CDR3 has 13 residues. Authors' data handling: Nucleated cell number was recorded as an estimate derived from reference gene primer amplification. Using immunoSEQ multiplex PCR, the repertoire was profiled, and TCRdb retains in-frame clones only, with some absent. V, J and clone size were drawn from that table, and D and trimming were deduced from the DNA. The data contain roughly 410,000 clones, about 88% of them singletons. One Seattle source followed patients from active infection through their disease course.

The sequenced material came from peripheral blood. The receptor's source is a woman in her forties with COVID-19, enrolled during active disease. The genes are TRBV6-5 and TRBJ1-2, with 7 bases identical to TRBD1. The CDR3 sequence is CASSSQGPYGYTF. DNA for the CDR3: TGTGCCAGCAGTTCACAGGGGCCTTATGGCTACACCTTC.